This TCR beta chain appears in the sequencing data of a study of shared clonotypes between healthy human individuals. Study observations and caveats: Though the depth was large, rarefaction showed that sorted-subset sequencing was incomplete.

On this clone itself: The antigen is unknown.

The table came from immunoSEQ multiplex PCR; TCRdb's copy has only in-frame clones and leaves some out. The table includes millions of clones, more than 80% detected once. The clonotype comes from a man between 18 and 35 years old in good health. Sequenced material: naive CD4+ T cells sorted from blood. Stated subset: CD45RA+ positively selected.

In DNA, the CDR3 is TGTGCCAGCAGCCGAGATACAGGGAAAGCTTTCTTT. It encodes CASSRDTGKAFF. This chain connects TRBV6-5 to TRBJ1-1, with D perhaps TRBD1 (6 bases). The length of the CDR3 is 12 residues. Trimming left V 6 bases short and J 9 bases short, with 14 bases between. Per germline, CDR1 MNHEY and CDR2 SVGAGI.